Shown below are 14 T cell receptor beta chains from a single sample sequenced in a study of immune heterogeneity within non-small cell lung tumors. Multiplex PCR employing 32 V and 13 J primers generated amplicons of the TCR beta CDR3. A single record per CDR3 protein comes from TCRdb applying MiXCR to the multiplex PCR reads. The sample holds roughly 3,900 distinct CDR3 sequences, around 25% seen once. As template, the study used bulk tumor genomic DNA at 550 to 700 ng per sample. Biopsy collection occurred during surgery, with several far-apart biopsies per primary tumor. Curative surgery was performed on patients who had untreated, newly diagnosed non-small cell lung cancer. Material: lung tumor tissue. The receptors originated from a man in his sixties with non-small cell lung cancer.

CDR3 protein: CASSPRQGAYGYTF. CDR3 bases: TGTGCCAGTAGTCCAAGACAGGGGGCCTATGGCTACACCTTC. The gene calls are TRBV19 and TRBJ1-2; 10 bases agree with TRBD1. Germline assignment: CDR1 LNHDA and CDR2 SQIVND (reference sequence). Losses at the gene ends were 5 bases for V and 4 bases for J; bases not matched to a gene: 4. This CDR3 is built from 14 residues.

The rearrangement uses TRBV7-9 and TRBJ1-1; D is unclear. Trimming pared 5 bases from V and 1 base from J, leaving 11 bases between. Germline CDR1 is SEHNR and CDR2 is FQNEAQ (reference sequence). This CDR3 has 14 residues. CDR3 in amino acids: CASSTHMRNTEAFF. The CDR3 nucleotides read TGTGCCAGCAGCACCCACATGCGGAACACTGAAGCTTTCTTT.

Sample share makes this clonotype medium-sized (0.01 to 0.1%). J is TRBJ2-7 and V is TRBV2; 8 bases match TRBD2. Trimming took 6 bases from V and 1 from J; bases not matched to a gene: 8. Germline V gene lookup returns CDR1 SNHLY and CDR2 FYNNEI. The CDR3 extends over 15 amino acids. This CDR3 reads CASSTLAVASYEQYF. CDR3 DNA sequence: TGTGCCAGCAGCACACTAGCGGTCGCTTCCTACGAGCAGTACTTC. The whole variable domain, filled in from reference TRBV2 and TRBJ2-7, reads EPEVTQTPSHQVTQMGQEVILRCVPISNHLYFYWYRQILGQKVEFLVSFYNNEISEKSEIFDDQFSVERPDGSNFTLKIRSTKLEDSAMYFCASSTLAVASYEQYFGPGTRLTVT.

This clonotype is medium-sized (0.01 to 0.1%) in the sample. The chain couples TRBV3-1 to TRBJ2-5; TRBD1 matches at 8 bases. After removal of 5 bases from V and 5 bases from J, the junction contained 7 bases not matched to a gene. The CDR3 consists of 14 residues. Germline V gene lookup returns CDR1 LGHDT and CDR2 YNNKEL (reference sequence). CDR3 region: CASSVQGAQETQYF. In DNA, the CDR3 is TGTGCCAGCAGCGTCCAGGGGGCACAGGAGACCCAGTACTTC.

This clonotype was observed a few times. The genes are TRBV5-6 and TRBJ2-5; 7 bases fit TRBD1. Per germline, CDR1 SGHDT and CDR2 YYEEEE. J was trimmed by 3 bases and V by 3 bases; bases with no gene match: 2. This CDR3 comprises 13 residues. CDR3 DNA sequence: TGTGCCAGCAGCTACGGGACAGAAGAGACCCAGTACTTC. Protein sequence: CASSYGTEETQYF.

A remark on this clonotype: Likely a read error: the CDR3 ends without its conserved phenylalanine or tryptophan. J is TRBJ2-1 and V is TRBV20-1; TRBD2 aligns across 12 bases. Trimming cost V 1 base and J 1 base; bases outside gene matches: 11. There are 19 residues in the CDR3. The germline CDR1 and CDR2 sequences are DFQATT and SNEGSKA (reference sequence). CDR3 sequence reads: CSARAGVETSGRSYNEQFY. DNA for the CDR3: TGCAGTGCTAGAGCAGGTGTGGAGACTAGCGGGAGATCCTACAATGAGCAGTTCTAC.

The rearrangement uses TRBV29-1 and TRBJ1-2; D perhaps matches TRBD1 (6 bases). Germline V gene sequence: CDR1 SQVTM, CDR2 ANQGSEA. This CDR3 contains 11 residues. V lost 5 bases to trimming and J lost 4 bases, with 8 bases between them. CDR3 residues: CSVQGSYGYTF. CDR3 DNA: TGCAGCGTTCAGGGGTCCTATGGCTACACCTTC.

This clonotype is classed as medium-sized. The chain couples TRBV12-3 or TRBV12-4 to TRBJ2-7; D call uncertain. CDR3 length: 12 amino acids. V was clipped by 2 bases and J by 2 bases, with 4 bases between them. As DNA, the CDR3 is TGTGCCAGCAGTTTAAACCCCTACGAGCAGTACTTC. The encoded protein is CASSLNPYEQYF.

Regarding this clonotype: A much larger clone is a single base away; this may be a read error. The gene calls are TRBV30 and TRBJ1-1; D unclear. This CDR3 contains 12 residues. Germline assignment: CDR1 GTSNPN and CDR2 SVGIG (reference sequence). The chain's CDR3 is CAWTRLNTEALF. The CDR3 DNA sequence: TGTGCCTGGACGCGATTGAACACTGAAGCTCTCTTT. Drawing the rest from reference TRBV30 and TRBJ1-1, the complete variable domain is SQTIHQWPATLVQPVGSPLSLECTVEGTSNPNLYWYRQAAGRGLQLLFYSVGIGQISSEVPQNLSASRPQDRQFILSSKKLLLSDSGFYLCAWTRLNTEALFGQGTRLTVV.

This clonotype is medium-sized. CDR3 coding DNA: TGCGCCAGCAGTTCCGGGACAGGGGACCTTACGTACAATGAGCAGTTCTTC. The encoded protein is CASSSGTGDLTYNEQFF. This chain joins TRBV5-1 and TRBJ2-1, with 10 bases identical to TRBD1. Germline values: CDR1 SGHRS, CDR2 YFSETQ. The CDR3 has 17 residues. The trim removed 5 bases at V and 4 bases at J, leaving 12 bases unmatched.

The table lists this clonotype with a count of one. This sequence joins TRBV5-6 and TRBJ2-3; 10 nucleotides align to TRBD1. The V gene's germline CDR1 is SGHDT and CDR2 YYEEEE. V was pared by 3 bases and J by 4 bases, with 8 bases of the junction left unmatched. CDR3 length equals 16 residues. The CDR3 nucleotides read TGTGCCAGCAGCTCCGGGACAGGGGCATTTGCAGATACGCAGTATTTT. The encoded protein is CASSSGTGAFADTQYF.

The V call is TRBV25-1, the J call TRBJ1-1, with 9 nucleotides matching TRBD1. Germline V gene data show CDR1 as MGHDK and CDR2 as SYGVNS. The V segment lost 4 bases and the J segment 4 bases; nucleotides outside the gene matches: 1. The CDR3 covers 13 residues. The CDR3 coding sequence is TGTGCCAGCAGTGGGACAGGGGTCACTGAAGCTTTCTTT. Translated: CASSGTGVTEAFF.

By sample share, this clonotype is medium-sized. The CDR3 sequence: CASTRQGNSNQPQHF. DNA for the CDR3: TGTGCCAGCACCCGACAGGGGAATAGCAATCAGCCCCAGCATTTT. The chain has TRBV7-8 and TRBJ1-5; the match to TRBD1 covers 8 bases. The CDR3 consists of 15 residues. V shed 7 bases, J shed 0 bases, and the junction held 5 bases outside the gene matches. Per the germline V gene, CDR1 is SGHVS and CDR2 is FQNEAQ.

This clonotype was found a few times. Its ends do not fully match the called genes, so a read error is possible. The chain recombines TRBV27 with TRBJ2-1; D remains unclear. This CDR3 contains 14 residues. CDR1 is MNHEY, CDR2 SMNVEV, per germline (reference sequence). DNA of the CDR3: TGTGCCATCAGTTTGGGTCCGACCAACAATGAGCAGTTCTTC. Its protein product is CAISLGPTNNEQFF.